The rows below give T cell receptor beta chains drawn from one sample of a study of blood T cell repertoires in COVID-19. Profiled with immunoSEQ multiplex PCR; TCRdb holds only in-frame clones, not every one. The repertoire includes some 170,000 clones, 60% to 80% of them detected once, and more than 25% sits in the top ten. Sequenced sample: peripheral blood. These receptors came from a woman aged 70 to 79 with acute or convalescent COVID-19. Each CDR3 is given with its conserved first and last residue. D genes are given only for firm matches. Clone sizes are given selectively: once, few, many, or a class where the clone is expanded.

CDR3 length,clone size,J gene,D gene,V gene,CDR3 DNA,CDR3 protein
13,.,TRBJ2-1,TRBD2,TRBV30,TGTGCCTGGAGACTAGCGGGAGTCAATGAGCAGTTCTTC,CAWRLAGVNEQFF
12,.,TRBJ1-2,TRBD1,TRBV12-5,TGTGCTAGTGCCGAGGGACAGTATGGCTACACCTTC,CASAEGQYGYTF
14,once,TRBJ2-7,.,TRBV2,TGTGCCAGCAGCAGGGATTTAAGCTCCTACGAGCAGTACTTC,CASSRDLSSYEQYF
16,.,TRBJ2-1,.,TRBV7-9,TGTGCCAGCAGCTTAGTCCCCGGAGCCTCCTACAATGAGCAGTTCTTC,CASSLVPGASYNEQFF
17,.,TRBJ2-2,TRBD1,TRBV10-3,TGTGCCATCAGTGAGTCGGAGGACAGGTCGTATACCGGGGAGCTGTTTTTT,CAISESEDRSYTGELFF
15,.,TRBJ2-1,.,TRBV5-8,TGTGCCCACCTTGGGGGGAGCGACGGTTTCAATGAGCAGTTCTTC,CAHLGGSDGFNEQFF
22,.,TRBJ1-3,TRBD1,TRBV28,TGTGCCAGCAGTTTCATACGGGAATTCCGGGACAGGGGGCTCCTACCTGGAAACACCATATATTTT,CASSFIREFRDRGLLPGNTIYF
13,.,TRBJ2-7,TRBD1,TRBV5-4,TGTGCCAGCAGCAGTACAGGGGGAGCCGAGCAGTACTTC,CASSSTGGAEQYF
16,.,TRBJ2-5,TRBD2,TRBV5-1,TGCGCCAGCAGCACCGACCCAGCGGGAGTAGGAGAGACCCAGTACTTC,CASSTDPAGVGETQYF
14,.,TRBJ1-6,.,TRBV5-4,TGTGCCAGCAGCTTGGACGGAGATAATTCACCCCTCCACTTT,CASSLDGDNSPLHF
16,.,TRBJ1-6,TRBD1,TRBV27,TGTGCCAGCAGTTGGGGACAGGGGGCAGGTAATTCACCCCTCCACTTT,CASSWGQGAGNSPLHF
14,.,TRBJ2-5,TRBD1,TRBV5-1,TGCGCCAGCAGCTGGGGACAGCTCCAAGAGACCCAGTACTTC,CASSWGQLQETQYF
14,.,TRBJ1-3,TRBD1,TRBV23-1,TGCGCCAGCAGTAACCAGGGGGTGGGAAACACCATATATTTT,CASSNQGVGNTIYF
15,.,TRBJ2-3,.,TRBV20-1,TGCAGTGCTAATGAGGGCAGGGGCCCGCCAGATACGCAGTATTTT,CSANEGRGPPDTQYF
15,.,TRBJ1-1,TRBD1,TRBV29-1,TGCAGCGTCGCCGGGACAGGGGGCAGGAACACTGAAGCTTTCTTT,CSVAGTGGRNTEAFF
10,.,TRBJ2-1,.,TRBV2,TGTGCCAGCAGTGAGGCTCTTCCGATCTTC,CASSEALPIF
14,.,TRBJ2-1,.,TRBV29-1,TGCAGCGTTGAGAGGGCGGGATCGGGCAATGAGCAGTTCTTC,CSVERAGSGNEQFF
15,.,TRBJ2-1,.,TRBV7-2,TGTGCCAGCAGCTTAGCAGGAACACTAGCCGGTGAGCAGTTCTTC,CASSLAGTLAGEQFF
16,.,TRBJ2-7,TRBD2,TRBV2,TGTGCCAGCAGTGCGGTTCTAGCGGGACGAGCCTACGAGCAGTACTTC,CASSAVLAGRAYEQYF
15,.,TRBJ2-5,TRBD1,TRBV18,TGTGCCAGCTCACCCACAACAGGGGTTCCCGAGACCCAGTACTTC,CASSPTTGVPETQYF
16,.,TRBJ2-7,TRBD2,TRBV2,TGTGCCAGCAGGGAGGGACTAGCGGCAACATCCTACGAGCAGTACTTC,CASREGLAATSYEQYF
15,once,TRBJ2-7,.,TRBV2,TGTGCCAGCAAAAGTGGCACCGGCGGGTCCTACGAGCAGTACTTC,CASKSGTGGSYEQYF
13,.,TRBJ2-5,TRBD1,TRBV19,TGTGCCAGTAGCCCGACAGGGGAAGAGACCCAGTACTTC,CASSPTGEETQYF
16,few,TRBJ1-1,.,TRBV21-1,TGTGCCAGCAGCCCGAGGGACAGGGAGGAAGACACTGAAGCTTTCTTT,CASSPRDREEDTEAFF
12,.,TRBJ2-7,.,TRBV7-8,TGTGCCAGCAGCTCCCGGGCCTACGAGCAGTACTTC,CASSSRAYEQYF
15,.,TRBJ2-1,.,TRBV3-1/TRBV3-2,TGTGCCAGCAGCCAGACTAGGGACCGAGGCAATGAGCAGTTCTTC,CASSQTRDRGNEQFF
14,.,TRBJ2-5,.,TRBV15,TGTGCCACCAGCAGGGCAGGATTGGGAGAGACCCAGTACTTC,CATSRAGLGETQYF
13,.,TRBJ2-1,.,TRBV30,TGTGCCTGGAGTCGTGATAGTGAAATTGAGCAGTTCTTC,CAWSRDSEIEQFF
13,.,TRBJ2-3,.,TRBV2,TGTGCCAGCAGTGCTAATCAGGGGTTCCCGCAGTATTTT,CASSANQGFPQYF
14,.,TRBJ2-2,TRBD2,TRBV5-1,TGCGCCACCAGACTAGCGGGGGAAACCGGGGAGCTGTTTTTT,CATRLAGETGELFF
15,.,TRBJ2-7,.,TRBV5-4,TGTGCCAGCAGCTTGGCTCCAGGGGCGACCTACGAGCAGTACTTC,CASSLAPGATYEQYF
14,.,TRBJ2-7,TRBD1,TRBV19,TGTGCCAGTAGTAGCCGGACAGGCTCGTACGAGCAGTACTTC,CASSSRTGSYEQYF
15,.,TRBJ1-4,.,TRBV6-5,TGTGCCAGCAGCCTGAACAGGGATACTAATGAAAAACTGTTTTTT,CASSLNRDTNEKLFF
15,few,TRBJ1-6,.,TRBV5-4,TGTGCCAGCAGCCGGAAGGGGGTTGATGGATCACCCCTCCACTTT,CASSRKGVDGSPLHF
15,many,TRBJ2-1,.,TRBV4-1,TGCGCCAGCAGCCAAGATATCAACGGTTACAATGAGCAGTTCTTC,CASSQDINGYNEQFF
14,.,TRBJ1-5,.,TRBV21-1,TGTGCCAGCAGACAAAGGACAGGCAATCAGCCCCAGCATTTT,CASRQRTGNQPQHF
14,once,TRBJ1-1,.,TRBV5-1,TGCGCCAGCAGCCAGGCACCAGGGAACACTGAAGCTTTCTTT,CASSQAPGNTEAFF
15,.,TRBJ1-1,.,TRBV2,TGTGCCAGCAGTAGAGGCGGGGGATCGAACACTGAAGCTTTCTTT,CASSRGGGSNTEAFF